The 31 T cell receptor beta chains listed next were all sequenced from one sample in a study of PD-1 blockade in classical Hodgkin lymphoma. Method: immunoSEQ multiplex PCR; TCRdb's copy keeps in-frame clones and lacks some. The sample includes 21,000 or so clones, around 80% of them seen just once. Following autologous stem cell transplantation, relapse occurred in every patient, and exposure to brentuximab vedotin varied. The material was peripheral blood mononuclear cells (PBMCs), obtained before the second cycle of nivolumab. The origin of the receptors is a human donor with classical Hodgkin lymphoma.

The rearrangement links TRBV7-6 to TRBJ2-2; weak D call: TRBD2 (5 bases). V dropped 3 bases and J dropped 9 bases, with 11 bases sitting between them. The CDR3 runs 13 residues. Germline V gives CDR1 SGHVS, CDR2 FNYEAQ. CDR3 nucleotides: TGTGCCAGCAGCTTCGGACTGTCCAGGGAGCTGTTTTTT. It is translated as CASSFGLSRELFF. The variable domain in full, completed from reference TRBV7-6 and TRBJ2-2, reads GAGVSQSPRYKVTKRGQDVALRCDPISGHVSLYWYRQALGQGPEFLTYFNYEAQQDKSGLPNDRFSAERPEGSISTLTIQRTEQRDSAMYRCASSFGLSRELFFGEGSRLTVL.

This sequence joins TRBV7-2 and TRBJ2-2, with D uncertain. Germline V gene data show CDR1 as SGHTA and CDR2 as FQGNSA. Trimming pared 3 bases from V and 6 bases from J, leaving 8 bases between. CDR3 length: 13 residues. The DNA for the CDR3 is TGTGCCAGCAGCTTCAAAGGAGCCGGGGAGCTGTTTTTT. It yields the protein CASSFKGAGELFF. The variable domain in full, completed from reference TRBV7-2 and TRBJ2-2, reads GAGVSQSPSNKVTEKGKDVELRCDPISGHTALYWYRQSLGQGLEFLIYFQGNSAPDKSGLPSDRFSAERTGGSVSTLTIQRTQQEDSAVYLCASSFKGAGELFFGEGSRLTVL.

This chain joins TRBV19 and TRBJ2-5; TRBD2 matches at 11 bases. The V and J ends lost 5 bases and 4 bases, in that order; junction bases with no gene match: 6. The germline gives CDR1 LNHDA, CDR2 SQIVND (reference sequence). The CDR3 covers 15 residues. The CDR3 DNA follows: TGTGCCAGTAGTCTCACTAGCGGGGGAGGAGAGACCCAGTACTTC. Protein product: CASSLTSGGGETQYF.

The chain links TRBV27 to TRBJ2-3; D might be TRBD1 (6 bases). Per the germline V gene, CDR1 is MNHEY and CDR2 is SMNVEV (reference sequence). The CDR3 is 15 residues long. V dropped 5 bases and J dropped 3 bases, with 15 bases sitting between them. The CDR3 nucleotides read TGTGCCAGCAGTCAAAACAGGGATTCAACAGATACGCAGTATTTT. It translates to CASSQNRDSTDTQYF.

The rearrangement joins TRBV29-1 to TRBJ1-5, with D possibly TRBD1 on 5 matching bases. The CDR3 has 13 amino acids. Germline assignment: CDR1 SQVTM and CDR2 ANQGSEA. Trimming left V 4 bases short and J 4 bases short, with 11 bases between. The CDR3 DNA reads TGCAGCGTTGTAACGGGGCATAATCAGCCCCAGCATTTT. This sequence encodes CSVVTGHNQPQHF.

The J gene is TRBJ2-1, the V gene TRBV27, with D possibly TRBD1 on 5 matching bases. The length of the CDR3 is 13 residues. Germline CDR1 is MNHEY and CDR2 is SMNVEV (reference sequence). V was shortened by 4 bases and J by 2 bases, with 6 bases between the two germline ends. The CDR3: CASSSGTYNEQFF. CDR3 sequence (DNA): TGTGCCAGCAGTTCAGGGACCTACAATGAGCAGTTCTTC.

The V and J genes are TRBV27 and TRBJ2-1; 8 bases align to TRBD2. The trim removed 5 bases at V and 4 bases at J, leaving 10 bases unmatched. Germline V gives CDR1 MNHEY, CDR2 SMNVEV (reference sequence). The CDR3 consists of 16 residues. CDR3 sequence (DNA): TGTGCCAGCAGTAGAGTCTCCGGGGGGGTTTACAATGAGCAGTTCTTC. It translates to CASSRVSGGVYNEQFF.

The chain recombines TRBV19 with TRBJ2-3, with TRBD2 as a possible D gene (7 bases). Germline lookup yields CDR1 LNHDA and CDR2 SQIVND (reference sequence). This CDR3 has 15 residues. The V gene lost 4 bases and the J gene lost 5 bases, with 16 bases spanning the gap. The CDR3, as DNA: TGTGCCAGTAGTAGGGGAATAAGGGGGGGAGATACGCAGTATTTT. Protein product: CASSRGIRGGDTQYF.

This chain joins TRBV5-4 and TRBJ2-7; 13 nucleotides agree with TRBD2. V lost 4 bases, J lost 6 bases, and 10 bases stayed unmatched. The V gene's germline CDR1 is SGHNT and CDR2 YYREEE (reference sequence). This CDR3 is built from 16 residues. The CDR3 DNA is TGTGCCAGCAGCAAGCCCGGACTAGCGGGAGAGGTCGAGCAGTACTTC. Protein product: CASSKPGLAGEVEQYF.

Comment on this clone: A read error may account for a junction end that differs from germline. CDR3 nucleotides: TGTGCCAGCAGCGTGGGACTAGCCGATTACAGTGAGCAGTTCTTC. Translation gives CASSVGLADYSEQFF. The V call is TRBV9, the J call TRBJ2-1; 9 bases map to TRBD2. The CDR3 totals 15 residues. CDR1 and CDR2 (germline): SGDLS, YYNGEE.

CDR3: CASSIRGGNTGELFF. CDR3 in DNA: TGTGCCAGTAGTATTCGGGGGGGTAACACCGGGGAGCTGTTTTTT. The V call is TRBV19, the J call TRBJ2-2, with 8 bases that match TRBD2. Germline CDR1 and CDR2: LNHDA and SQIVND (reference sequence). V was clipped by 3 bases and J by 2 bases; unmatched bases: 2. This CDR3 comprises 15 residues.

This chain connects TRBV19 to TRBJ2-7, with 8 positions matching TRBD1. This CDR3 has 14 residues. Unmatched junction bases numbered 4, after V lost 4 bases and J lost 2 bases. CDR1 is LNHDA, CDR2 SQIVND, per germline (reference sequence). This CDR3 is CASSKGQGTYEQYF. As DNA, the CDR3 is TGTGCCAGTAGTAAAGGACAGGGCACCTACGAGCAGTACTTC.

The CDR3 DNA sequence: TGTGCCAGCAGCTCTGTACAAGAGACCCAGTACTTC. As protein: CASSSVQETQYF. The V and J genes are TRBV5-8 and TRBJ2-5; D not certain. Trimming stripped 3 bases from V and 2 bases from J, with 5 bases between. This CDR3 has 12 amino acids. In germline, CDR1 is SGHTS, CDR2 YDEGEE. Supplemented by reference TRBV5-8 and TRBJ2-5, the full variable domain reads EAGVTQSPTHLIKTRGQQATLRCSPISGHTSVYWYQQALGLGLQFLLWYDEGEERNRGNFPPRFSGRQFPNYSSELNVNALELEDSALYLCASSSVQETQYFGPGTRLLVL.

By frequency in the sample, this clone is medium-sized. The DNA of the CDR3 is TGTGCCAGCAGCGCACCGGGACAGGGGTTTGGCGAGCAGTACTTC. Its translation: CASSAPGQGFGEQYF. V gene TRBV9 combines with J gene TRBJ2-7; 10 nucleotides align to TRBD1. J gave up 6 bases and V 3 bases, and 9 bases lay outside the gene matches. In germline, CDR1 is SGDLS, CDR2 YYNGEE. The CDR3 spans 15 residues.

The J gene is TRBJ1-3, the V gene TRBV7-9; tentatively, D is TRBD1 (5 bases). V lost 5 bases and J 7 bases, leaving 21 bases between the germline ends. CDR1 is SEHNR, CDR2 FQNEAQ, per germline (reference sequence). The CDR3 consists of 16 residues. DNA of the CDR3: TGTGCCAGCAGCGATGGGGGATCTCGGTTGGGTAACACCATATATTTT. It encodes CASSDGGSRLGNTIYF.

V gene TRBV15 combines with J gene TRBJ1-4; 8 nucleotides line up with TRBD1. With V trimmed by 5 bases and J by 9 bases, 14 bases remained unmatched. Germline CDR1 LNHNV, CDR2 YYDKDF (reference sequence). The CDR3 is made up of 16 amino acids. In nucleotides, the CDR3 is TGTGCCACCAGCGTTAGCCTCGGGACAGGATGGCAAAAACTGTTTTTT. This translates into CATSVSLGTGWQKLFF.

The chain has TRBV19 and TRBJ1-2; D perhaps matches TRBD1 (6 bases). Germline assignment: CDR1 LNHDA and CDR2 SQIVND (reference sequence). V lost 5 bases to trimming and J lost 4 bases, with 20 bases between them. This CDR3 spans 16 amino acids. The CDR3 nucleotides read TGTGCCAGTAGTCCCCGCCGCGGGACAACCTTCTATGGCTACACCTTC. Amino acid sequence: CASSPRRGTTFYGYTF.

This clone has a single count. CDR3 protein: CASKNGRGSSYEQYF. In DNA, the CDR3 is TGTGCCAGCAAAAACGGACGGGGTTCCTCCTACGAGCAGTACTTC. The chain has TRBV6-6 and TRBJ2-7, with a weak D call TRBD2 (5 bases). CDR1 and CDR2 from the germline V gene are MNHNY and SVGAGI (reference sequence). This CDR3 has 15 amino acids. V dropped 7 bases and J dropped 0 bases, with 16 bases sitting between them.

The chain joins TRBV6-1 to TRBJ1-1; D is perhaps TRBD1 (5 bases). Germline assignment: CDR1 MNHNS and CDR2 SASEGT. The CDR3 is 15 residues long. Trimming took 0 bases from V and 10 from J, leaving 18 bases between them. The CDR3 sequence is CASSEADYRISTAFF. The CDR3, as DNA: TGTGCCAGCAGTGAAGCAGATTACAGGATTTCTACAGCTTTCTTT.

V gene TRBV5-4 combines with J gene TRBJ2-1, with D tentatively TRBD2 (5 bases). Trimming pared 4 bases from V and 4 bases from J, leaving 15 bases between. The CDR3 is 15 residues long. In germline, CDR1 is SGHNT, CDR2 YYREEE (reference sequence). The chain's CDR3 is CASSALPGVYNEQFF. CDR3 bases: TGTGCCAGCAGCGCTCTGCCCGGGGTTTACAATGAGCAGTTCTTC.

The chain employs TRBV6-5 and TRBJ2-5; D possibly corresponds to TRBD2 (7 bases). V was shortened by 5 bases and J by 4 bases, with 17 bases between the two germline ends. The CDR3 totals 15 residues. The V gene's germline CDR1 is MNHEY and CDR2 SVGAGI. CDR3 loop: CASSTQGRVSETQYF. For the CDR3, the DNA is TGTGCCAGCAGTACCCAGGGGAGGGTATCAGAGACCCAGTACTTC.

The chain joins TRBV10-3 to TRBJ2-3, with D perhaps being TRBD1 or TRBD2 (5 bases each). Trimming took off 6 bases at V and 1 base at J, with 11 bases between the two ends. This CDR3 is 14 amino acids long. From germline, CDR1 is ENHRY and CDR2 SYGVKD. CDR3 bases: TGTGCCATCAGGAGGGGATACGGCACAGATACGCAGTATTTT. It translates to CAIRRGYGTDTQYF.

The rearrangement uses TRBV5-6 and TRBJ2-1, with D perhaps being TRBD1 or TRBD2 (5 bases each). V lost 4 bases and J 3 bases, leaving 14 bases between the germline ends. Germline V gene lookup returns CDR1 SGHDT and CDR2 YYEEEE. The CDR3 contains 15 residues. CDR3 amino acids: CASSRPGPFYNEQFF. CDR3 nucleotides: TGTGCCAGCAGCAGACCGGGACCGTTCTACAATGAGCAGTTCTTC.

This chain joins TRBV29-1 and TRBJ2-7, with D perhaps TRBD2 (5 bases). The V and J ends lost 2 bases and 3 bases respectively, with 8 bases between them. This CDR3 contains 12 residues. Germline assignment: CDR1 SQVTM and CDR2 ANQGSEA. CDR3 in DNA: TGCAGCGTTGAAATAGAGGGCTACGAGCAGTACTTC. Translation: CSVEIEGYEQYF.

On this clone: This CDR3 is also generated by other DNA sequences in the sample. The gene calls are TRBV5-1 and TRBJ2-1; 8 positions agree with TRBD1. This CDR3 has 15 amino acids. V was clipped by 2 bases and J by 6 bases; unmatched bases: 7. Germline loops: CDR1 SGHRS, CDR2 YFSETQ. The CDR3: CASSFRDRGPNEQFF. The CDR3 DNA reads as TGCGCCAGCAGCTTCAGAGACAGGGGACCCAATGAGCAGTTCTTC.

V is TRBV27 and J is TRBJ2-2; D may be TRBD2 (7 bases). The CDR3 runs 15 residues. V lost 3 bases and J 0 bases, leaving 8 bases between the germline ends. Germline V gene sequence: CDR1 MNHEY, CDR2 SMNVEV (reference sequence). CDR3 protein: CASSFGGPNTGELFF. Here the CDR3 DNA reads TGTGCCAGCAGTTTCGGGGGGCCGAACACCGGGGAGCTGTTTTTT.

This clone was detected only once. J is TRBJ2-1 and V is TRBV11-3; D might be TRBD1 or TRBD2, each matching 5 bases. Trimming removed 5 bases from V and 7 bases from J, with 12 bases in between. Germline CDR1 SGHNT, CDR2 YENEEA. This CDR3 region has 13 residues. The CDR3 nucleotides are TGTGCCAGCAGCCCCGGGGACGGGAATGAGCAGTTCTTC. Its translation: CASSPGDGNEQFF.

This chain connects TRBV10-2 to TRBJ1-2, with D uncertain. Germline assignment: CDR1 WSHSY and CDR2 SAAADI. CDR3 length: 13 amino acids. V lost 7 bases, J lost 0 bases, and 9 bases lay in between. The CDR3: CASTPDPNYGYTF. The DNA for the CDR3 is TGCGCCAGCACGCCGGATCCTAACTATGGCTACACCTTC.

V is TRBV18 and J is TRBJ2-5, with a weak D call TRBD2 (5 bases). Germline assignment: CDR1 KGHSH and CDR2 LQKENI. The CDR3 consists of 14 residues. V was clipped by 1 base and J by 1 base, with 7 bases between them. The CDR3 here is CASSPRAGQETQYF. The CDR3 DNA follows: TGTGCCAGCTCACCACGGGCGGGCCAAGAGACCCAGTACTTC. The whole variable domain, remainder taken from reference TRBV18 and TRBJ2-5, is NAGVMQNPRHLVRRRGQEARLRCSPMKGHSHVYWYRQLPEEGLKFMVYLQKENIIDESGMPKERFSAEFPKEGPSILRIQQVVRGDSAAYFCASSPRAGQETQYFGPGTRLLVL.

Only a few counts were recorded for this clone. The V gene is TRBV7-9, the J gene TRBJ2-7; no firm D call. Trimming shortened V by 1 base and J by 6 bases, and 10 bases separated the two germline ends. Germline V gene sequence: CDR1 SEHNR, CDR2 FQNEAQ (reference sequence). The CDR3 loop spans 13 amino acids. The CDR3 nucleotides read TGTGCCAGCAGCTTAGGATTGGTGTCCGAGCAGTACTTC. This encodes CASSLGLVSEQYF.

This clone was picked up a small number of times. The rearrangement links TRBV19 to TRBJ1-2, with 7 bases that match TRBD1. This CDR3 region has 13 residues. CDR1 LNHDA and CDR2 SQIVND come from the germline V gene (reference sequence). V lost 5 bases, J lost 8 bases, and 8 bases stayed unmatched. CDR3 sequence: CASSVGQEGGYTF. Here the CDR3 DNA reads TGTGCCAGTAGTGTCGGACAGGAGGGCGGCTACACCTTC.